This TCR beta chain was identified during a study of vaccination and CD4 T cells after COVID-19. This clonotype was counted between two and nine times. What it binds is not known. Sequencing of the DNA from cultured CD4+ T cells was carried out with the Oncomine TCR Beta short-read assay. Via MiXCR, TCRdb re-called the PCR reads, giving one row per CDR3 protein. In the table there are over 7,500 distinct CDR3 sequences, 60% of which are singletons. This CDR3 spans 15 amino acids. V dropped 0 bases and J dropped 10 bases, with 13 bases sitting between them. Germline V gene sequence: CDR1 LNHNV, CDR2 YYDKDF (reference sequence). As to treatment: roughly ten-day PBMC culture with coronavirus spike peptide pools or control peptides (ViraFEST assay).

Sequenced input: CD4+ T cells from blood, cultured in vitro. The origin of this receptor is a human donor who had recovered from COVID-19. The chain couples TRBV15 to TRBJ1-6, with a possible D match to TRBD1 (5 bases). The CDR3 bases are TGTGCCACCAGCAGAGATCGGGGGACGGGCTCACCCCTCCACTTT. It yields the protein CATSRDRGTGSPLHF.